These 25 T cell receptor beta chains were all obtained from the same sample, sequenced in a study of beta chain features in type 1 diabetes. Of the isolated RNA, all was reverse transcribed, and so the sequenced material was expressed TCRB transcripts. Produced via immunoSEQ multiplex PCR; TCRdb's table is partial and in-frame only. This table has 350,000 to 400,000 clones, around 16% appearing once. Material: naive CD4+ T cells from blood. These receptors all come from a woman aged 18 to 35 in good health.

The genes are TRBV27 and TRBJ2-7, with 12 positions matching TRBD1. This CDR3 contains 16 residues. Per germline, CDR1 MNHEY and CDR2 SMNVEV (reference sequence). J lost 7 bases, V lost 3 bases, and 10 bases had no gene match. The CDR3 DNA follows: TGTGCCAGCAGTTTGCTCGGCCGGGACAGGGGGCTAGAGCAGTACTTC. Encoded protein: CASSLLGRDRGLEQYF.

This rearrangement joins TRBV5-4 to TRBJ2-1; 10 nucleotides agree with TRBD2. The J segment lost 3 bases and the V segment lost 1 base, leaving 7 bases of the junction unmatched. Germline V CDR1 and CDR2: SGHNT, YYREEE (reference sequence). This CDR3 has 17 amino acids. The CDR3 sequence is CASSLSSGSRSYNEQFF. The DNA of the CDR3 is TGTGCCAGCAGCTTGTCTAGCGGGAGTCGGAGCTACAATGAGCAGTTCTTC.

This chain connects TRBV20-1 to TRBJ1-2, with D perhaps TRBD1 (6 bases). Trimming cost V 6 bases and J 3 bases, with 8 bases left between them. The CDR3 covers 11 residues. Germline V gene data show CDR1 as DFQATT and CDR2 as SNEGSKA (reference sequence). CDR3 sequence reads: CSAWTDYGYTF. CDR3 sequence (DNA): TGCAGTGCCTGGACAGACTATGGCTACACCTTC.

The chain employs TRBV6-5 and TRBJ1-1, with 7 bases aligning to TRBD1. The ends lost 2 bases at V and 1 base at J; junction bases unmatched: 7. Germline V gives CDR1 MNHEY, CDR2 SVGAGI. The CDR3 has 16 residues. CDR3 nucleotide sequence: TGTGCCAGCAGTTACCAAGCTTGGACAGGGAACACTGAAGCTTTCTTT. Translating it yields CASSYQAWTGNTEAFF.

The gene calls are TRBV11-2 and TRBJ2-7, with no clear D. Germline-derived CDR1 and CDR2 are SGHAT and FQNNGV. V shed 1 base and J shed 4 bases, with 11 bases lying between them. The CDR3 runs to 14 residues. CDR3 DNA sequence: TGTGCCAGCAGCTTAGCGGCTAGTGGGTACGAGCAGTACTTC. It codes for CASSLAASGYEQYF. Using reference TRBV11-2 and TRBJ2-7 for the parts outside the CDR3, the full variable domain is EAGVAQSPRYKIIEKRQSVAFWCNPISGHATLYWYQQILGQGPKLLIQFQNNGVVDDSQLPKDRFSAERLKGVDSTLKIQPAKLEDSAVYLCASSLAASGYEQYFGPGTRLTVT.

This clone was found a few times. The chain combines TRBV5-6 with TRBJ2-1; 7 positions agree with TRBD1. Unmatched junction bases numbered 8, after V lost 1 base and J lost 7 bases. Germline values: CDR1 SGHDT, CDR2 YYEEEE. The CDR3 is made up of 15 amino acids. The CDR3 reads CASSLRTGVVNEQFF. CDR3 in DNA: TGTGCCAGCAGCTTGAGGACAGGTGTAGTAAATGAGCAGTTCTTC. Full variable domain (remainder filled in from reference TRBV5-6 and TRBJ2-1): DAGVTQSPTHLIKTRGQQVTLRCSPKSGHDTVSWYQQALGQGPQFIFQYYEEEERQRGNFPDRFSGHQFPNYSSELNVNALLLGDSALYLCASSLRTGVVNEQFFGPGTRLTVL.

This clone was seen a few times. The gene calls are TRBV6-5 and TRBJ2-7; TRBD1 aligns across 7 bases. The junction had 13 bases not matched to a gene; V was cut back by 10 bases and J by 4 bases. Per the germline V gene, CDR1 is MNHEY and CDR2 is SVGAGI. The CDR3 has 14 residues. The CDR3 loop is CATARGTAWYEQYF. The CDR3 nucleotides read TGTGCCACGGCTCGAGGGACAGCATGGTACGAGCAGTACTTC.

V usage is TRBV5-1 and J usage is TRBJ2-5; 7 positions match TRBD1. CDR1 is SGHRS, CDR2 YFSETQ, per germline. Trimming cost V 3 bases and J 1 base; bases outside gene matches: 3. This CDR3 comprises 14 residues. The CDR3 sequence is CASSSQGSQETQYF. The CDR3 DNA follows: TGCGCCAGCAGCTCACAGGGGAGCCAAGAGACCCAGTACTTC.

This clone was observed a few times. The V and J genes are TRBV28 and TRBJ2-5; 7 bases line up with TRBD1. Germline CDR1 MDHEN, CDR2 SYDVKM. The CDR3 is 12 residues long. V dropped 6 bases and J dropped 11; count of bases not matched to a gene: 9. The chain's CDR3 is CASSSTGVAQYF. The DNA for the CDR3 is TGTGCCAGCAGCTCAACAGGGGTAGCTCAGTACTTC.

This chain joins TRBV11-2 and TRBJ2-1; TRBD2 matches 8 bases. Germline CDR1 reads SGHAT; CDR2 reads FQNNGV. The CDR3 is made up of 17 amino acids. J lost 2 bases, V lost 4 bases, and 10 bases had no gene match. DNA for the CDR3: TGTGCCAGCAGCTACGATAGCGGGATACTAACCTACAATGAGCAGTTCTTC. Its protein is CASSYDSGILTYNEQFF.

This clone occurred a few times. This rearrangement joins TRBV2 to TRBJ2-7; D remains ambiguous. Germline lookup yields CDR1 SNHLY and CDR2 FYNNEI. CDR3 length: 11 amino acids. The germline V and J ends were trimmed by 3 bases and 4 bases, with 4 bases remaining between them. This CDR3 reads CASSDRYEQYF. The CDR3 DNA reads as TGTGCCAGCAGTGATCGGTACGAGCAGTACTTC.

This clone has only one observation. The CDR3 DNA reads as TGTGCCAGCTCACCACGGACAGGCTTTCTCGGCTACACCTTC. This sequence encodes CASSPRTGFLGYTF. The J gene is TRBJ1-2, the V gene TRBV18; TRBD1 aligns across 7 bases. V trimming: 1 base; J trimming: 8 bases; junction bases outside the gene matches: 7. Germline V lookup: CDR1 KGHSH, CDR2 LQKENI. CDR3 length: 14 residues.

The sample holds a few counts of this clone. This chain connects TRBV20-1 to TRBJ1-2; D unresolved. CDR1 is DFQATT, CDR2 SNEGSKA, per germline (reference sequence). V lost 6 bases and J 4 bases, leaving 9 bases between the germline ends. The CDR3 spans 11 residues. The CDR3 sequence is CSARVAYGYTF. The CDR3 DNA follows: TGCAGTGCCCGAGTAGCCTATGGCTACACCTTC.

This clone was picked up a small number of times. This chain links TRBV9 with TRBJ2-2, with 12 bases identical to TRBD2. CDR3 length equals 18 residues. Germline V CDR1 and CDR2: SGDLS, YYNGEE. Losses at the gene ends were 0 bases for V and 5 bases for J; bases not matched to a gene: 8. CDR3 residues: CASSVGLAGAALTGELFF. DNA for the CDR3: TGTGCCAGCAGCGTAGGACTAGCGGGAGCGGCGTTAACCGGGGAGCTGTTTTTT.

The chain couples TRBV7-9 to TRBJ2-3; D may be TRBD1 (6 bases). The CDR3 sequence is 13 residues long. Germline V lookup: CDR1 SEHNR, CDR2 FQNEAQ (reference sequence). V was shortened by 5 bases and J by 8 bases, with 14 bases between the two germline ends. The CDR3 region is CASSRDTVVTQYF. DNA of the CDR3: TGTGCCAGCAGCCGGGACACTGTCGTTACGCAGTATTTT.

This clone turned up a few times. The V gene is TRBV7-2, the J gene TRBJ2-5; D might be TRBD1 (5 bases). This CDR3 spans 14 amino acids. Trimming shortened V by 2 bases and J by 5 bases, and 12 bases separated the two germline ends. Germline V lookup: CDR1 SGHTA, CDR2 FQGNSA. CDR3: CASSLNQGGETQYF. In DNA form, the CDR3 reads TGTGCCAGCAGCTTAAACCAGGGTGGGGAGACCCAGTACTTC.

The CDR3 loop is CASSLLRGANVLTF. CDR3 DNA: TGTGCCAGCAGTTTATTGCGGGGGGCCAACGTCCTGACTTTC. The chain couples TRBV28 to TRBJ2-6; D is undetermined. This CDR3 has 14 amino acids. V gave up 1 base and J gave up 4 bases, with 5 bases separating them. CDR1 and CDR2 from the germline V gene are MDHEN and SYDVKM.

Here the CDR3 reads CASSRSGVRVKETQYF. The CDR3 DNA reads as TGTGCCAGCAGCCGTTCGGGGGTCCGGGTTAAGGAGACCCAGTACTTC. This sequence joins TRBV14 and TRBJ2-5; possibly TRBD2 for D (6 bases). The CDR3 consists of 16 residues. The V end lost 4 bases, the J end lost 5 bases, and 20 bases lay between the germline ends. Germline CDR1 and CDR2: SGHDN and FVKESK.

The gene calls are TRBV7-9 and TRBJ2-7; 10 nucleotides line up with TRBD1. The CDR3 extends over 14 amino acids. Trimming at V came to 5 bases and at J to 7 bases, leaving 8 bases not matched to a gene. Germline-derived CDR1 and CDR2 are SEHNR and FQNEAQ (reference sequence). In DNA, the CDR3 is TGTGCCAGCAGCCCCCGGACAGGGGGGCGGGAGCAGTACTTC. Protein sequence: CASSPRTGGREQYF.

This chain uses TRBV25-1 with TRBJ2-1; 8 positions agree with TRBD2. The CDR3 is 14 amino acids. Germline CDR1 reads MGHDK; CDR2 reads SYGVNS. J was trimmed by 6 bases and V by 4 bases; bases with no gene match: 5. This CDR3 is CASSAGGFGNEQFF. In nucleotides, the CDR3 is TGTGCCAGCAGTGCGGGAGGGTTCGGCAATGAGCAGTTCTTC.

This clone appeared once. This CDR3 reads CASMNIGLGEQYF. The CDR3 DNA is TGTGCCAGCATGAACATCGGCCTAGGCGAGCAGTACTTC. This chain uses TRBV6-5 with TRBJ2-7; D is ambiguous. V shed 7 bases and J shed 6 bases, with 16 bases lying between them. This CDR3 comprises 13 residues. CDR1 MNHEY and CDR2 SVGAGI come from the germline V gene.

A few counts support this clone. CDR3 in amino acids: CASSGRLLWETQYF. The CDR3 region has the DNA TGTGCCAGCAGCGGCAGACTCTTATGGGAGACCCAGTACTTC. The rearrangement links TRBV11-2 to TRBJ2-5; D remains unclear. CDR1 and CDR2 from the germline V gene are SGHAT and FQNNGV. This CDR3 has 14 residues. V was shortened by 5 bases and J by 5 bases, with 15 bases between the two germline ends.

In its sample, this clone was seen a few times. The chain has TRBV10-3 and TRBJ2-5, with 10 nucleotides matching TRBD1. V shed 6 bases, J shed 4 bases, and the junction held 8 bases outside the gene matches. The CDR3 is made up of 15 amino acids. Germline loops: CDR1 ENHRY, CDR2 SYGVKD. CDR3 region: CAIRGQGRERETQYF. The CDR3 DNA is TGTGCCATCAGGGGACAGGGGAGGGAGAGAGAGACCCAGTACTTC.

The chain carries TRBV28 and TRBJ2-7; possibly TRBD2 for D (5 bases). Germline values: CDR1 MDHEN, CDR2 SYDVKM. The V end lost 6 bases, the J end lost 4 bases, and 16 bases lay between the germline ends. CDR3 length: 14 amino acids. The DNA for the CDR3 is TGTGCCAGCAGCCGGTCCGGGGATTCGTACGAGCAGTACTTC. Encoded protein: CASSRSGDSYEQYF. Full variable domain (remainder filled in from reference TRBV28 and TRBJ2-7): DVKVTQSSRYLVKRTGEKVFLECVQDMDHENMFWYRQDPGLGLRLIYFSYDVKMKEKGDIPEGYSVSREKKERFSLILESASTNQTSMYLCASSRSGDSYEQYFGPGTRLTVT.

There are a few counts of this clone. The sample carries other DNA sequences with the same CDR3. The V call is TRBV5-1, the J call TRBJ2-1, with TRBD2 matching 7 bases. The ends lost 0 bases at V and 4 bases at J; junction bases unmatched: 4. Germline-derived CDR1 and CDR2 are SGHRS and YFSETQ. The length of the CDR3 is 15 residues. CDR3 in amino acids: CASSLVAGNYNEQFF. As DNA, the CDR3 is TGCGCCAGCAGCTTGGTAGCGGGTAATTACAATGAGCAGTTCTTC.